This TCR beta chain was sequenced during a study of shared clonotypes between healthy human individuals. Researchers partitioned CD4+ cells into CD45RA+ naive and CD45RA-negative memory subsets. At the deep level, the assay was run. Some clones are missing from TCRdb's copy, which holds only in-frame ones; the method was immunoSEQ multiplex PCR. The sample records about 2.3 million clones, just under 95% being singletons. The V end lost 4 bases, the J end lost 2 bases, and 12 bases lay between the germline ends. The CDR3 spans 14 residues. Germline V gene lookup returns CDR1 SGHVS and CDR2 FNYEAQ. A few counts support this clone.

The sequenced material came from naive CD4+ T cells from PBMCs. Subset given: CD45RA+ positively selected. The source of this sequence is a man aged 18 to 35 in good health. Some clones in this sample may be carry-over from other donors' samples. V gene TRBV7-6 combines with J gene TRBJ2-7, with D maybe TRBD2 (6 bases). The CDR3 reads CASSSPSVAYEQYF. The CDR3 nucleotides read TGTGCCAGCAGCTCGCCTAGCGTAGCCTACGAGCAGTACTTC.